This T cell receptor beta chain was sequenced during a study of cytomegalovirus exposure and HLA in healthy donors. Study-wide points: Sequencing artifact likely explains a cluster of highly shared sequence variants.

PCR used 60 Vbeta primers and 13 Jbeta primers. Produced via immunoSEQ multiplex PCR; TCRdb's table is partial and in-frame only. The sample carries about 140,000 clones, 60% to 85% recorded once. This clone has a handful of counts. Its antigen is not identified. The TCR comes from a man aged 18 to 30 in good health and CMV-seronegative. Sequenced input: PBMCs.

CDR3 in amino acids: CASGGGPMNTEAFF. Here the CDR3 DNA reads TGTGCCAGCGGGGGGGGGCCCATGAACACTGAAGCTTTCTTT. The chain combines TRBV25-1 with TRBJ1-1; perhaps TRBD1 as D (6 bases). Germline V gene lookup returns CDR1 MGHDK and CDR2 SYGVNS. Trimming pared 8 bases from V and 0 bases from J, leaving 13 bases between. This CDR3 has 14 residues.